The clone carrying this T cell receptor beta chain occurred once. The data were produced by immunoSEQ multiplex PCR, yet TCRdb's version contains in-frame clones alone and is incomplete. The sample lists 74,000 or so clones, more than 80% occurring once. These data originate in a study of T cell changes during pregnancy in multiple sclerosis. V dropped 4 bases and J dropped 1 base, with 13 bases sitting between them. The germline V gene encodes CDR1 MGHDK and CDR2 SYGVNS. CDR3 length: 15 amino acids. The sample in question was CD4+ T cells from peripheral blood mononuclear cells, obtained before pregnancy. The source of this sequence is a female donor with multiple sclerosis, enrolled in a pregnancy study. This chain uses TRBV25-1 with TRBJ1-1; D is possibly TRBD1 (5 bases). CDR3 in amino acids: CASSGTGAPNTEAFF. The CDR3 DNA reads as TGTGCCAGCAGTGGAACAGGAGCTCCGAACACTGAAGCTTTCTTT.